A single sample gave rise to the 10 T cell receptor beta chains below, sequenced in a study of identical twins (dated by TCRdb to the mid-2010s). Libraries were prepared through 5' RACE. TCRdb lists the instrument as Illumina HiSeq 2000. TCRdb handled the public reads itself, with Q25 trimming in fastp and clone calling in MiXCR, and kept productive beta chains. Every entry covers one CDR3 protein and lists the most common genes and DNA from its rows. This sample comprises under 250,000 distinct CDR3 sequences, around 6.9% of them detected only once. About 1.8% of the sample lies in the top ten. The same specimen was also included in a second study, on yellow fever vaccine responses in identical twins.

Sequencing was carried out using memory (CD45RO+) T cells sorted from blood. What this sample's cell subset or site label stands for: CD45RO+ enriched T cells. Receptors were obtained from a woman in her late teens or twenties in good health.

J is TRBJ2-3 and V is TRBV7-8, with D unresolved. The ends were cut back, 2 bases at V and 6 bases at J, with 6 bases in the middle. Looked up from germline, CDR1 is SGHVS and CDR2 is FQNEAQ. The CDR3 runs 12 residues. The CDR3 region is CASSLPLDTQYF. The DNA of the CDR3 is TGTGCCAGCAGCTTACCCTTGGATACGCAGTATTTT. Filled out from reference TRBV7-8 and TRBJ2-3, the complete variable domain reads GAGVSQSPRYKVAKRGQDVALRCDPISGHVSLFWYQQALGQGPEFLTYFQNEAQLDKSGLPSDRFFAERPEGSVSTLKIQRTQQEDSAVYLCASSLPLDTQYFGPGTRLTVL.

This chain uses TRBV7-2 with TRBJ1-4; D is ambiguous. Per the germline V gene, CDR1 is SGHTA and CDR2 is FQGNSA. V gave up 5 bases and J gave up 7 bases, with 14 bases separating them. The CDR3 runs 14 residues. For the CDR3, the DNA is TGTGCCAGCAGCCGTGGAGGTATCTCTGAAAAACTGTTTTTT. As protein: CASSRGGISEKLFF.

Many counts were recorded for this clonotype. The CDR3 sequence is CATGVLTEAFF. The CDR3 nucleotides read TGTGCCACCGGGGTTCTCACTGAAGCTTTCTTT. This chain joins TRBV28 and TRBJ1-1; D remains unclear. CDR3 length equals 11 residues. Germline CDR1 MDHEN, CDR2 SYDVKM. V lost 10 bases, J lost 4 bases, and 10 bases lay in between. Using reference TRBV28 and TRBJ1-1 for the parts outside the CDR3, the full variable domain is DVKVTQSSRYLVKRTGEKVFLECVQDMDHENMFWYRQDPGLGLRLIYFSYDVKMKEKGDIPEGYSVSREKKERFSLILESASTNQTSMYLCATGVLTEAFFGQGTRLTVV.

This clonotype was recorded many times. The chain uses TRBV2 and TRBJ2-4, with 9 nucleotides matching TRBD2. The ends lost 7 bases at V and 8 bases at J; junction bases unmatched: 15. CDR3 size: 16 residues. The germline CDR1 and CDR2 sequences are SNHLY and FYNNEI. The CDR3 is CASKQASGISGYIQYF. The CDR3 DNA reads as TGTGCCAGCAAGCAAGCTAGCGGGATAAGTGGATACATTCAGTACTTC.

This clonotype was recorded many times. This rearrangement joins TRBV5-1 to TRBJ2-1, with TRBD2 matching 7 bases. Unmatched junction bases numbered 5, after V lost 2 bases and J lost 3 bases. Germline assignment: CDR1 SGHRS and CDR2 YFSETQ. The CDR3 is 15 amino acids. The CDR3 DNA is TGCGCCAGCAGCTTAGCGGGGCAGCTCTACAATGAGCAGTTCTTC. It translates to CASSLAGQLYNEQFF.

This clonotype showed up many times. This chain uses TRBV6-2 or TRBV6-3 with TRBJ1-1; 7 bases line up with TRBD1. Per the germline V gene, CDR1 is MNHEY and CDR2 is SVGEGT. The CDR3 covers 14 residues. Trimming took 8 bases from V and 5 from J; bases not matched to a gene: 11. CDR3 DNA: TGTGCCAGCGCCATGGAGGGGGCCTGGACTGAAGCTTTCTTT. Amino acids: CASAMEGAWTEAFF.

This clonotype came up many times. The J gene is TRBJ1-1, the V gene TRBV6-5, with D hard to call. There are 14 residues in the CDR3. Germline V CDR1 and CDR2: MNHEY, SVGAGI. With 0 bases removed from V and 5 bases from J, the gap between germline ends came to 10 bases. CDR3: CASSYSDGGTEAFF. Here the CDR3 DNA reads TGTGCCAGCAGTTACTCGGACGGTGGGACTGAAGCTTTCTTT.

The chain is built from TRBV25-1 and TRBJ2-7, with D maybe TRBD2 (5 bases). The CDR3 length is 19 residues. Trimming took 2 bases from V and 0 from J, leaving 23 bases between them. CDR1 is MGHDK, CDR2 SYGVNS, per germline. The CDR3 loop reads CASSEVGREHTRSSYEQYF. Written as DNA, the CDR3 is TGTGCCAGCAGTGAAGTTGGTCGGGAACACACGAGAAGCTCCTACGAGCAGTACTTC.

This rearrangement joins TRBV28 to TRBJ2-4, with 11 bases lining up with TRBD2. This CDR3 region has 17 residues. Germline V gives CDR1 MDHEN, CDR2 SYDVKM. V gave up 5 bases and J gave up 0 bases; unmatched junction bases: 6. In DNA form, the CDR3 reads TGTGCCAGCAGTCCGGGACTAGCGGTGCTAGCCAAAAACATTCAGTACTTC. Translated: CASSPGLAVLAKNIQYF.

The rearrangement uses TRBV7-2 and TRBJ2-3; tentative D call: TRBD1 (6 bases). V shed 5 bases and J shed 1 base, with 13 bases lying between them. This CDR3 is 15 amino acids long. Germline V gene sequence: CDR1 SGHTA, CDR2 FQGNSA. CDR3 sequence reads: CASSTRTVGTDTQYF. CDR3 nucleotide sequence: TGTGCCAGCAGCACCAGGACAGTCGGCACAGATACGCAGTATTTT.